The 25 T cell receptor beta chains reported below all come from one sample, sequenced in a study of spatial heterogeneity in lung cancer (dated by TCRdb to the late 2010s). What the time point label conveys for this sample: blood at routine non-recurrence follow-up after resection. Library prep was done by 5' RACE. This sample was sequenced with a NextSeq 500. The public sequencing data were trimmed at Q25 with fastp and processed into clonotypes with MiXCR by TCRdb, which kept only in-frame beta chains. Each entry merges the rows of one CDR3 protein and shows their most common DNA and genes. The sample contains fewer than 100,000 distinct CDR3 sequences, 15% to 20% of them found a single time. Roughly 22% of the sample belongs to the ten largest clones. This specimen consisted of PBMCs, obtained at follow-up. All receptors come from a male donor with early-stage non-small cell lung cancer.

This clonotype was found a few times. The chain employs TRBV7-2 and TRBJ2-3; weak D call: TRBD1 (5 bases). The ends were cut back, 1 base at V and 1 base at J, with 9 bases in the middle. The CDR3 contains 15 residues. Germline V gene sequence: CDR1 SGHTA, CDR2 FQGNSA. The CDR3 sequence is CASSLVGVRTDTQYF. The CDR3 DNA sequence: TGTGCCAGCAGCTTAGTAGGGGTCCGCACAGATACGCAGTATTTT. Full variable domain (missing parts from reference TRBV7-2 and TRBJ2-3): GAGVSQSPSNKVTEKGKDVELRCDPISGHTALYWYRQSLGQGLEFLIYFQGNSAPDKSGLPSDRFSAERTGGSVSTLTIQRTQQEDSAVYLCASSLVGVRTDTQYFGPGTRLTVL.

This clonotype was detected ten times or more. The J gene is TRBJ2-1, the V gene TRBV7-2, with 9 nucleotides matching TRBD2. V was clipped by 8 bases and J by 8 bases; unmatched bases: 13. This CDR3 region has 15 residues. The V gene's germline CDR1 is SGHTA and CDR2 FQGNSA. The CDR3 region has the DNA TGTGCCAGCGGGACTAGCACCTTCCCGGGGGATGAGCAGTTCTTC. Protein sequence: CASGTSTFPGDEQFF.

Ten or more counts support this clonotype. The junction shows a germline mismatch at one end, possibly a read error. The rearrangement uses TRBV11-2 and TRBJ2-1, with D perhaps being TRBD1 or TRBD2 (5 bases each). The CDR3 covers 14 residues. Germline lookup yields CDR1 SGHAT and CDR2 FQNNGV. The CDR3 loop reads CASSLEDWDLRIWF. Here the CDR3 DNA reads TGTGCCAGCAGCTTAGAGGATTGGGACCTAAGGATTTGGTTC.

The CDR3: CASGLRTGRDTEAFF. The CDR3, as DNA: TGTGCTAGTGGTTTACGGACAGGGAGGGACACTGAAGCTTTCTTT. The gene calls are TRBV12-5 and TRBJ1-1, with 8 bases fitting TRBD1. The CDR3 covers 15 residues. In germline, CDR1 is LGHNT, CDR2 FRNRAP. The V segment lost 3 bases and the J segment 3 bases; nucleotides outside the gene matches: 6.

The chain couples TRBV20-1 to TRBJ1-5; D gene ambiguous. Looked up from germline, CDR1 is DFQATT and CDR2 is SNEGSKA (reference sequence). The V gene lost 4 bases and the J gene lost 4 bases, with 8 bases spanning the gap. This CDR3 spans 12 amino acids. CDR3 amino acids: CSAKEGNQPQHF. The CDR3 DNA reads as TGCAGTGCTAAAGAGGGAAATCAGCCCCAGCATTTT.

The chain is built from TRBV28 and TRBJ1-1, with 11 bases matching TRBD1. CDR1 and CDR2 (germline): MDHEN, SYDVKM. This CDR3 region has 14 residues. Germline trimming cut 6 bases from V and 10 bases from J; bases unmatched to any gene: 10. The CDR3: CASRSGQGDSGAFF. The CDR3, as DNA: TGTGCCAGCAGATCGGGACAGGGGGATTCAGGAGCTTTCTTT.

The rearrangement joins TRBV6-1 to TRBJ1-4; TRBD1 agrees at 9 bases. J lost 8 bases, V lost 5 bases, and 6 bases had no gene match. From germline, CDR1 is MNHNS and CDR2 SASEGT. The CDR3 extends over 14 amino acids. The CDR3 nucleotides read TGTGCCAGCAGTACGACAGGGGGAGAAGAAAAACTGTTTTTT. It translates to CASSTTGGEEKLFF.

This clonotype was seen at least ten times. V gene TRBV18 combines with J gene TRBJ2-3; D is undetermined. Germline V gene sequence: CDR1 KGHSH, CDR2 LQKENI. V was cut by 2 bases and J by 1 base, with 7 bases left in between. There are 14 residues in the CDR3. The CDR3 here is CASSPNARTDTQYF. The CDR3, as DNA: TGTGCCAGCTCACCAAACGCTCGCACAGATACGCAGTATTTT.

This clonotype was picked up many times. V usage is TRBV6-5 and J usage is TRBJ2-2; D tentatively reads TRBD1 or TRBD2 (6 bases each). Germline V gives CDR1 MNHEY, CDR2 SVGAGI. V was cut by 2 bases and J by 5 bases, with 9 bases left in between. The CDR3 extends over 14 amino acids. The CDR3 sequence is CASSYGGHTGELFF. In nucleotides, the CDR3 is TGTGCCAGCAGTTACGGGGGGCATACCGGGGAGCTGTTTTTT.

As DNA, the CDR3 is TGCAGTGCTAGACGGCCCCCCGCCCCGTGGCAGAGCTCCTACAATGAGCAGTTCTTC. Protein product: CSARRPPAPWQSSYNEQFF. The chain has TRBV20-1 and TRBJ2-1; unclear D gene. The V end lost 2 bases, the J end lost 0 bases, and 23 bases lay between the germline ends. The CDR3 length is 19 residues. Germline loops: CDR1 DFQATT, CDR2 SNEGSKA (reference sequence).

In its sample, this clonotype was seen many times. The chain uses TRBV6-4 and TRBJ2-3, with unresolved D. V gave up 3 bases and J gave up 4 bases, with 8 bases separating them. Germline V gene sequence: CDR1 MRHNA, CDR2 SNTAGT. This CDR3 spans 13 amino acids. In nucleotides, the CDR3 is TGTGCCAGCAGTGAATCTCGGCCAGATACGCAGTATTTT. Encoded protein: CASSESRPDTQYF.

The rearrangement joins TRBV10-2 to TRBJ2-7, with D unresolved. The V gene's germline CDR1 is WSHSY and CDR2 SAAADI. Trimming shortened V by 4 bases and J by 5 bases, and 12 bases separated the two germline ends. The length of the CDR3 is 13 residues. The CDR3 DNA follows: TGCGCCAGCAGTGGCGGACCGTACAACGAGCAGTACTTC. It is translated as CASSGGPYNEQYF.

This clonotype was recorded at least ten times. The gene calls are TRBV4-2 and TRBJ2-5, with D hard to call. Trimming took 4 bases from V and 2 from J, leaving 8 bases between them. CDR1 LGHNA and CDR2 YNFKEQ come from the germline V gene. There are 13 residues in the CDR3. The CDR3 region has the DNA TGTGCCAGCAGCCTAGCTGTTCAAGAGACCCAGTACTTC. Its translation is CASSLAVQETQYF.

This clonotype was recorded at least ten times. The chain links TRBV18 to TRBJ2-7; 9 nucleotides align to TRBD1. The junction had 6 bases not matched to a gene; V was cut back by 6 bases and J by 6 bases. CDR1 and CDR2 (germline): KGHSH, LQKENI. CDR3 size: 13 residues. DNA for the CDR3: TGTGCCAGCTCGCACGGACAGGGGCCCGAGCAGTACTTC. Its translation: CASSHGQGPEQYF.

This clonotype was seen a few times. The V call is TRBV29-1, the J call TRBJ2-1, with 14 bases identical to TRBD2. Trimming cost V 3 bases and J 10 bases; bases outside gene matches: 2. CDR1 is SQVTM, CDR2 ANQGSEA, per germline. The CDR3 has 13 residues. CDR3 protein: CSVETSGRGEQFF. For the CDR3, the DNA is TGCAGCGTTGAGACTAGCGGGAGGGGGGAGCAGTTCTTC.

The CDR3 reads CASIRTGGTPQETQYF. CDR3 sequence (DNA): TGTGCCAGCATACGTACGGGGGGGACACCCCAAGAGACCCAGTACTTC. The rearrangement uses TRBV5-5 and TRBJ2-5; 8 bases align to TRBD2. V trimming: 6 bases; J trimming: 1 base; junction bases outside the gene matches: 11. CDR3 length: 16 amino acids. CDR1 and CDR2 from the germline V gene are SGHKS and YYEKEE (reference sequence).

The chain's CDR3 is CASSEGLAEQFF. The CDR3 nucleotides read TGCGCCAGCAGTGAGGGACTAGCGGAGCAGTTCTTC. This chain connects TRBV10-2 to TRBJ2-1; 9 bases agree with TRBD2. V gave up 2 bases and J gave up 10 bases; unmatched junction bases: 0. From germline, CDR1 is WSHSY and CDR2 SAAADI. The CDR3 has 12 amino acids.

The gene calls are TRBV9 and TRBJ2-7; TRBD1 might be the D (6 bases). The V end was cut by 3 bases, the J end by 4 bases, with 8 bases between. This CDR3 is 12 amino acids long. Per the germline V gene, CDR1 is SGDLS and CDR2 is YYNGEE. The CDR3 DNA follows: TGTGCCAGCAGCGCGCAGGGGTACGAGCAGTACTTC. It yields the protein CASSAQGYEQYF.

The V call is TRBV5-1, the J call TRBJ2-7, with unresolved D. The germline gives CDR1 SGHRS, CDR2 YFSETQ. V was cut by 2 bases and J by 7 bases, with 13 bases left in between. The CDR3 is 13 amino acids. This chain's CDR3 is CASSFWASEEQYF. CDR3 nucleotide sequence: TGCGCCAGCAGCTTTTGGGCCTCGGAGGAGCAGTACTTC.

This clonotype was recorded a few times. The chain carries TRBV19 and TRBJ1-2, with D maybe TRBD1 (5 bases). The germline V and J ends were trimmed by 7 bases and 4 bases, with 16 bases remaining between them. The CDR3 loop spans 14 amino acids. Germline V gives CDR1 LNHDA, CDR2 SQIVND (reference sequence). The DNA for the CDR3 is TGTGCCAGTAATTTGTTGAGGGGAAGCTATGGCTACACCTTC. Protein: CASNLLRGSYGYTF.

This clonotype was recorded a few times. The chain is built from TRBV6-5 and TRBJ2-1, with 8 bases that match TRBD1. The germline V gene has CDR1 MNHEY and CDR2 SVGAGI. Trimming cost V 6 bases and J 7 bases; bases outside gene matches: 8. The CDR3 is 14 amino acids. The CDR3 protein is CASRPLDRVNEQFF. In nucleotides, the CDR3 is TGTGCCAGCAGGCCTTTGGACAGGGTTAATGAGCAGTTCTTC.

This sequence joins TRBV12-3 or TRBV12-4 and TRBJ2-3, with D perhaps TRBD2 (6 bases). V was cut by 5 bases and J by 6 bases, with 12 bases left in between. The CDR3 runs 13 residues. CDR3 bases: TGTGCCAGCAGTCCTACTAGCCCTGATACGCAGTATTTT. Translated, it gives CASSPTSPDTQYF.

The J gene is TRBJ2-2, the V gene TRBV5-4; D might be TRBD2 (6 bases). The CDR3 contains 14 residues. Trimming cost V 4 bases and J 4 bases, with 11 bases left between them. The V gene's germline CDR1 is SGHNT and CDR2 YYREEE (reference sequence). This CDR3 reads CASSPTAGTGELFF. DNA for the CDR3: TGTGCCAGCAGCCCGACAGCGGGCACCGGGGAGCTGTTTTTT.

The chain recombines TRBV5-1 with TRBJ1-6; D is perhaps TRBD1 (5 bases). Trimming stripped 0 bases from V and 4 bases from J, with 11 bases between. The length of the CDR3 is 16 residues. Germline assignment: CDR1 SGHRS and CDR2 YFSETQ. As DNA, the CDR3 is TGCGCCAGCAGCTTGGCGGACACTGATTATAATTCACCCCTCCACTTT. As protein: CASSLADTDYNSPLHF.

The sample holds a few counts of this clonotype. The rearrangement joins TRBV28 to TRBJ1-2, with D maybe TRBD1 (6 bases). Trimming took 3 bases from V and 7 from J, leaving 12 bases between them. Germline lookup yields CDR1 MDHEN and CDR2 SYDVKM. CDR3 size: 13 residues. The CDR3 loop is CASSLGARAGYTF. CDR3 coding DNA: TGTGCCAGCAGTTTGGGGGCCAGGGCTGGCTACACCTTC.